One sample yielded the 27 T cell receptor beta chains listed below, sequenced in a study of read filtering for tumor transcriptome and immune sequencing. The library was built from around 400 ng RNA with molecular barcoded adaptors for alpha/delta and beta/gamma chains. TCRdb re-called the reads through MiXCR, storing one row per CDR3 protein. This sample carries 75,000 to 95,000 distinct CDR3 sequences, 20% to 25% of them seen once, and the ten largest clones take 9.5% to 12%. Sequencing input: a population of CD138-negative cells sorted from bone marrow. These TCRs come from a donor at least 40 years old with multiple myeloma.

In the case of this clonotype: As the CDR3 is not closed by the conserved phenylalanine or tryptophan, this likely results from a read error. The CDR3 region has the DNA TGTGCCAGCAGCTCCCGACAGAGCCCAACTAACGAAAAACTGTTTCTT. Translation: CASSSRQSPTNEKLFL. The J gene is TRBJ1-4, the V gene TRBV11-2; tentatively, D is TRBD1 (5 bases). Germline V gene data show CDR1 as SGHAT and CDR2 as FQNNGV. This CDR3 contains 16 residues.

This clonotype came up many times. V is TRBV18 and J is TRBJ2-1, with TRBD1 matching over 9 bases. CDR3 length equals 14 residues. Germline CDR1 reads KGHSH; CDR2 reads LQKENI. With V trimmed by 3 bases and J by 9 bases, 6 bases remained unmatched. The CDR3 DNA reads TGTGCCAGCTCACCGGGGACAGGGTCCCCTGAGCAGTTCTTC. This codes for CASSPGTGSPEQFF. Drawing the rest from reference TRBV18 and TRBJ2-1, the complete variable domain is NAGVMQNPRHLVRRRGQEARLRCSPMKGHSHVYWYRQLPEEGLKFMVYLQKENIIDESGMPKERFSAEFPKEGPSILRIQQVVRGDSAAYFCASSPGTGSPEQFFGPGTRLTVL.

The chain couples TRBV29-1 to TRBJ2-2; 10 positions agree with TRBD2. Trimming took 7 bases from V and 8 from J; bases not matched to a gene: 7. The germline CDR1 and CDR2 sequences are SQVTM and ANQGSEA. The CDR3 runs to 13 residues. The CDR3 loop reads CSARGLAIGELFF. Written as DNA, the CDR3 is TGCAGCGCGCGGGGACTAGCGATAGGGGAGCTGTTTTTT.

This clonotype appeared many times. Mismatch with germline at one junction end may stem from a read error. The chain joins TRBV6-1 to TRBJ1-5; D is possibly TRBD1 (5 bases). The CDR3 loop spans 14 amino acids. Per germline, CDR1 MNHNS and CDR2 SASEGT. The CDR3 region is CVSRSDSSNQPQHF. CDR3 DNA sequence: TGTGTCAGCCGGTCTGACAGTAGCAATCAGCCCCAGCATTTT.

Turning to this clonotype: A much larger clone is a single base away; this may be a read error. The chain links TRBV28 to TRBJ2-5, with D maybe TRBD2 (5 bases). V gave up 5 bases and J gave up 4 bases, with 20 bases separating them. The CDR3 loop spans 16 amino acids. From germline, CDR1 is MDHEN and CDR2 SYDVKM. In nucleotides, the CDR3 is TGTGCCAGCAGTGCCCCCGGGGTGGCGTCGCTAGAGACCCAGTACTTC. Its translation is CASSAPGVASLETQYF.

V is TRBV5-1 and J is TRBJ1-2, with D hard to call. V gave up 3 bases and J gave up 4 bases, with 10 bases separating them. The CDR3 runs 13 residues. Per the germline V gene, CDR1 is SGHRS and CDR2 is YFSETQ. CDR3 in amino acids: CASSSDGPYGYTF. CDR3 nucleotides: TGCGCCAGCAGCTCCGACGGCCCCTATGGCTACACCTTC.

A remark on this clonotype: A clone one base away is much larger, so this may be a read error. The chain combines TRBV14 with TRBJ1-1; D is ambiguous. This CDR3 contains 14 residues. Looked up from germline, CDR1 is SGHDN and CDR2 is FVKESK. The ends were cut back, 8 bases at V and 0 bases at J, with 13 bases in the middle. The CDR3 sequence is CASCYKLMNTEAFF. The CDR3 nucleotides read TGTGCCAGCTGCTATAAACTTATGAACACTGAAGCTTTCTTT. Filled out from reference TRBV14 and TRBJ1-1, the complete variable domain reads EAGVTQFPSHSVIEKGQTVTLRCDPISGHDNLYWYRRVMGKEIKFLLHFVKESKQDESGMPNNRFLAERTGGTYSTLKVQPAELEDSGVYFCASCYKLMNTEAFFGQGTRLTVV.

Remarks on this clonotype: Given a much more abundant clone one base away, this may be a read error. This is likely a read error, given that the CDR3 carries no conserved phenylalanine or tryptophan at its end. The chain employs TRBV20-1 and TRBJ2-3, with 8 positions matching TRBD2. This CDR3 spans 14 amino acids. V gave up 6 bases and J gave up 2 bases; unmatched junction bases: 7. Per the germline V gene, CDR1 is DFQATT and CDR2 is SNEGSKA (reference sequence). This CDR3 reads CSATRGADTDTQYS. The CDR3 bases are TGCAGTGCCACGCGGGGGGCTGACACAGATACGCAGTATTCT.

This clonotype was detected once. V and J are TRBV6-6 and TRBJ1-5, with 7 bases that match TRBD1. CDR1 is MNHNY and CDR2 is SVGAGI in the germline V gene (reference sequence). This CDR3 region has 17 residues. J was trimmed by 0 bases and V by 5 bases; bases with no gene match: 10. CDR3 residues: CASSLSGQQTSNQPQHF. The CDR3 nucleotides are TGTGCCAGCAGTCTTTCGGGACAGCAAACTAGCAATCAGCCCCAGCATTTT.

This clonotype was recorded many times. The chain links TRBV28 to TRBJ2-1; 7 nucleotides match TRBD1. The V segment lost 6 bases and the J segment 4 bases; nucleotides outside the gene matches: 9. Per the germline V gene, CDR1 is MDHEN and CDR2 is SYDVKM. The CDR3 contains 15 residues. This chain's CDR3 is CASSPTTGFYNEQFF. In nucleotides, the CDR3 is TGTGCCAGCAGCCCAACGACAGGGTTTTACAATGAGCAGTTCTTC.

This CDR3 reads CASSQGWVMSFGYTF. The CDR3 nucleotides are TGCGCCAGCAGCCAAGGCTGGGTAATGTCCTTCGGCTACACCTTC. The chain carries TRBV4-1 and TRBJ1-2, with D unresolved. CDR3 length: 15 amino acids. Trimming took 1 base from V and 8 from J, leaving 17 bases between them. From germline, CDR1 is MGHRA and CDR2 YSYEKL.

As to this clonotype: Its ends do not fully match the called genes, so a read error is possible. This rearrangement joins TRBV6-1 to TRBJ1-5, with 7 bases lining up with TRBD1. Germline V gene lookup returns CDR1 MNHNS and CDR2 SASEGT. CDR3 length equals 15 residues. CDR3 sequence: CASSQNRGDSQLQHF. CDR3 nucleotide sequence: TGTGCCAGCAGTCAAAACAGGGGAGATAGTCAGCTCCAGCATTTT.

In this sample, this clonotype turned up many times. The V call is TRBV2, the J call TRBJ2-5, with 7 bases fitting TRBD2. Looked up from germline, CDR1 is SNHLY and CDR2 is FYNNEI. This CDR3 spans 16 amino acids. J lost 2 bases, V lost 5 bases, and 11 bases had no gene match. CDR3 nucleotide sequence: TGTGCCAGCAGTCAAACTTTACTAGCGCCTCAAGAGACCCAGTACTTC. Translation gives CASSQTLLAPQETQYF.

This clonotype has at least ten counts. The chain links TRBV18 to TRBJ2-3; weak D call: TRBD2 (5 bases). Germline assignment: CDR1 KGHSH and CDR2 LQKENI. The CDR3 totals 13 residues. Trimming pared 3 bases from V and 1 base from J, leaving 5 bases between. The CDR3 coding sequence is TGTGCCAGCTCACCCGGGGGCACAGATACGCAGTATTTT. This codes for CASSPGGTDTQYF.

This clonotype turned up a few times. This chain joins TRBV20-1 and TRBJ2-5; 8 nucleotides agree with TRBD2. Germline CDR1 reads DFQATT; CDR2 reads SNEGSKA (reference sequence). Trimming removed 1 base from V and 3 bases from J; junction bases left unmatched: 16. The CDR3 has 18 amino acids. As DNA, the CDR3 is TGCAGTGCTAGAGGGGGAGCTGAGGGACTAGGACAAAAAGAGACCCAGTACTTC. It specifies CSARGGAEGLGQKETQYF.

The chain couples TRBV28 to TRBJ2-7; unclear D gene. This CDR3 has 12 residues. Trimming pared 5 bases from V and 6 bases from J, leaving 11 bases between. Germline-derived CDR1 and CDR2 are MDHEN and SYDVKM. The CDR3 DNA reads as TGTGCCAGCAGTCGCCCCCACACCGAGCAGTACTTC. As protein: CASSRPHTEQYF. Drawing the rest from reference TRBV28 and TRBJ2-7, the complete variable domain is DVKVTQSSRYLVKRTGEKVFLECVQDMDHENMFWYRQDPGLGLRLIYFSYDVKMKEKGDIPEGYSVSREKKERFSLILESASTNQTSMYLCASSRPHTEQYFGPGTRLTVT.

About this clonotype itself: One end of the junction fails to match germline, which may point to a read error. This chain links TRBV5-1 with TRBJ1-1; no clear D. Per the germline V gene, CDR1 is SGHRS and CDR2 is YFSETQ. The CDR3 totals 12 residues. Here the CDR3 reads CTSSLAGTEAFF. The CDR3 DNA reads as TGCACCAGCAGCTTGGCAGGAACTGAAGCTTTCTTT. Variable domain in full (rest from reference TRBV5-1 and TRBJ1-1): KAGVTQTPRYLIKTRGQQVTLSCSPISGHRSVSWYQQTPGQGLQFLFEYFSETQRNKGNFPGRFSGRQFSNSRSEMNVSTLELGDSALYLCTSSLAGTEAFFGQGTRLTVV.

At least ten counts were recorded for this clonotype. The gene calls are TRBV6-6 and TRBJ2-5, with TRBD2 matching over 8 bases. The CDR3 has 16 amino acids. Germline CDR1 MNHNY, CDR2 SVGAGI (reference sequence). V was pared by 0 bases and J by 6 bases, with 9 bases of the junction left unmatched. For the CDR3, the DNA is TGTGCCAGCAGTTACTCGAAACTCGGCGGGGGGAAGACCCAGTACTTC. Translated: CASSYSKLGGGKTQYF.

This clonotype was recorded at least ten times. The genes are TRBV5-1 and TRBJ2-2, with TRBD2 identical over 11 bases. The CDR3 is 16 amino acids. J gave up 4 bases and V 5 bases, and 7 bases lay outside the gene matches. Germline V CDR1 and CDR2: SGHRS, YFSETQ. The CDR3 loop is CASRPNSGGGTGELFF. Written as DNA, the CDR3 is TGCGCCAGCAGACCGAATAGCGGGGGGGGCACCGGGGAGCTGTTTTTT.

Remarks on this clonotype: This clone may be a read error of a much larger clone one base away. The limits of the CDR3 on the DNA are not certain, so only TCRdb's listed CDR3 is given. The chain links TRBV28 to TRBJ2-1; whether TRBD1, the table's D call, matches the DNA was not checked. The CDR3 has 16 amino acids, counting both end residues. CDR1 MDHEN and CDR2 SYDVKM come from the germline V gene. CDR3: CASSVAAGTVNNEQLF.

This clonotype was recorded once. This may stem from a read error, because a much larger clone lies one nucleotide away. V gene TRBV2 combines with J gene TRBJ2-7, with 10 positions matching TRBD1. Germline values: CDR1 SNHLY, CDR2 FYNNEI. The V and J ends lost 8 bases and 8 bases, in that order; junction bases with no gene match: 9. There are 13 residues in the CDR3. The DNA for the CDR3 is TGTGCCAGCGGAAGGGACAGGGGTTACAAGCAGTACTTC. As protein: CASGRDRGYKQYF. The whole variable domain, remainder taken from reference TRBV2 and TRBJ2-7, is EPEVTQTPSHQVTQMGQEVILRCVPISNHLYFYWYRQILGQKVEFLVSFYNNEISEKSEIFDDQFSVERPDGSNFTLKIRSTKLEDSAMYFCASGRDRGYKQYFGPGTRLTVT.

V gene TRBV12-3 or TRBV12-4 combines with J gene TRBJ1-5; unclear D gene. The V and J ends lost 5 bases and 8 bases respectively, with 10 bases between them. This CDR3 comprises 12 residues. The CDR3 is CASSTYGEPQHF. The CDR3 DNA reads as TGTGCCAGCAGTACCTACGGTGAGCCCCAGCATTTT.

This clonotype was recorded at least ten times. The chain is built from TRBV19 and TRBJ2-6, with D perhaps matching TRBD1 (5 bases). V was clipped by 7 bases and J by 1 base, with 11 bases between them. Germline V gives CDR1 LNHDA, CDR2 SQIVND (reference sequence). The CDR3 is 15 amino acids. The chain's CDR3 is CASNSAGSGANVLTF. DNA of the CDR3: TGTGCCAGTAATAGTGCAGGGTCTGGGGCCAACGTCCTGACTTTC.

As to this clonotype: This may come from a read error, since a much larger clone is one base off. J is TRBJ2-1 and V is TRBV5-4, with D possibly matching TRBD2 (5 bases). CDR1 and CDR2 (germline): SGHNT, YYREEE (reference sequence). The length of the CDR3 is 16 residues. V lost 4 bases and J lost 3, with 17 bases in between. The CDR3 loop reads CASSLPGDVGYNEQFF. The DNA of the CDR3 is TGTGCCAGCAGCCTCCCCGGGGATGTGGGCTACAATGAGCAGTTCTTC.

The CDR3: CASRTVLYTDTQYF. CDR3 bases: TGTGCCAGCAGGACAGTACTATACACAGATACGCAGTATTTT. The chain carries TRBV2 and TRBJ2-3; D perhaps matches TRBD1 (5 bases). This CDR3 region has 14 residues. V lost 6 bases and J lost 2, with 12 bases in between. CDR1 and CDR2 from the germline V gene are SNHLY and FYNNEI.

This clonotype was recorded many times. The J gene is TRBJ2-1, the V gene TRBV9; TRBD2 matches at 7 bases. This CDR3 is built from 14 residues. Trimming at V came to 4 bases and at J to 10 bases, leaving 11 bases not matched to a gene. Germline lookup yields CDR1 SGDLS and CDR2 YYNGEE. The CDR3 nucleotides are TGTGCCAGCAGCCTCGGGAGGAGGCCAACGGAGCAGTTCTTC. Amino acids: CASSLGRRPTEQFF.

In its sample, this clonotype was seen a few times. The V gene is TRBV2, the J gene TRBJ1-5; no clear D gene. The V and J ends lost 8 bases and 9 bases respectively, with 14 bases between them. Looked up from germline, CDR1 is SNHLY and CDR2 is FYNNEI. The CDR3 totals 12 residues. The CDR3 here is CASGERRGPQHF. CDR3 coding DNA: TGTGCCAGCGGAGAAAGGAGAGGGCCCCAGCATTTT.